This TCR beta chain was identified during a study of cytomegalovirus exposure and HLA in healthy donors. Study results and limitations: Several of the most significant clusters appeared linked to common viral pathogens, based on a later analysis. In a later analysis, compared with equally common non-associated chains, HLA-associated beta chains were more expanded.

Both 60 Vbeta primers and 13 Jbeta primers went into the PCR. Produced via immunoSEQ multiplex PCR; TCRdb's table is partial and in-frame only. This table has roughly 200,000 clones, 87% appearing once. This clone was seen a few times. The antigen is undetermined. Germline loops: CDR1 SNHLY, CDR2 FYNNEI. Trimming pared 3 bases from V and 11 bases from J, leaving 11 bases between. CDR3 length: 12 residues. The chain joins TRBV2 to TRBJ1-5; D not resolved. This sequence originates from a young man in good health and CMV-seronegative. The sample consisted of PBMCs. The CDR3 protein is CASSDSSSAQHF. The DNA for the CDR3 is TGTGCCAGCAGTGACTCTTCTTCGGCCCAGCATTTT.